The present T cell receptor (beta chain) was sequenced within a study of cytotoxic CD8 clonotypes in ibrutinib-treated CLL. Overall study context: Partial responses numbered approximately 24 and complete responses 2; after a median around 74 months, about 14 stayed remitted and 12 progressed. Study-wide findings and caveats: Relative to age-matched healthy donors, clonality at baseline was higher, and it tracked circulating CD8+ T-cell counts. Higher clonality was seen at ibrutinib response and a return toward baseline at progression.

Repertoires were generated with immunoSEQ multiplex PCR, while TCRdb's copy carries only in-frame clones and drops some. The sample holds over 45,000 clones; 50% to 60% are singletons and the top ten take 20% to 30%. A note on this clone: The antigen is undetermined.

V was shortened by 3 bases and J by 5 bases, with 7 bases between the two germline ends. Germline CDR1 KGHSH, CDR2 LQKENI. The CDR3 loop spans 12 amino acids. Extraction of roughly 1.8 micrograms of genomic DNA from cryopreserved PBMCs supplied material for TCR beta libraries. The V call is TRBV18, the J call TRBJ2-5; D unresolved. Sample: PBMCs, taken at disease progression, from a patient treated with ibrutinib. This TCR derives from a human donor with chronic lymphocytic leukemia. The DNA for the CDR3 is TGTGCCAGCTCACCGATAGCCGAGACCCAGTACTTC. This sequence encodes CASSPIAETQYF.